Listed here are 32 T cell receptor beta chains from one sample, sequenced in a study of T cell responses to AZD1222 COVID-19 vaccine. Assay used: immunoSEQ multiplex PCR; TCRdb lists only in-frame clones, some missing. Of 130,000 or so clones listed, roughly 90% were seen once; the top ten hold 5.5% to 7%. This material consisted of peripheral blood, taken on day 0 of AZD1222 vaccination. These receptors were collected from an adult in good health.

The rearrangement uses TRBV6-1 and TRBJ2-7, with D perhaps matching TRBD2 (5 bases). The CDR3 runs to 16 residues. Trimming removed 1 base at V and 4 bases at J, with 17 bases between. CDR1 and CDR2 from the germline V gene are MNHNS and SASEGT. DNA for the CDR3: TGTGCCAGCAGTGAAGGGGGATCATCGGGGATATACGAGCAGTACTTC. Protein sequence: CASSEGGSSGIYEQYF.

CDR3 region: CASSYDRGSYEQYF. CDR3 sequence (DNA): TGTGCCAGCAGTTACGACAGGGGCTCCTACGAGCAGTACTTC. V and J are TRBV6-5 and TRBJ2-7; 8 bases fit TRBD1. The trim removed 2 bases at V and 0 bases at J, leaving 0 bases unmatched. Germline CDR1 reads MNHEY; CDR2 reads SVGAGI. The CDR3 totals 14 residues.

The chain has TRBV13 and TRBJ1-1, with D unclear. Germline CDR1 reads PRHDT; CDR2 reads FYEKMQ (reference sequence). This CDR3 spans 16 amino acids. The V and J ends lost 4 bases and 5 bases respectively, with 20 bases between them. The CDR3 nucleotides are TGTGCCAGCAGCTCGGGATTGAACAATTGGCGAACTGAAGCTTTCTTT. Its translation: CASSSGLNNWRTEAFF.

The chain is built from TRBV4-3 and TRBJ1-4; possible D gene TRBD1, 6 bases. Germline CDR1 reads LGHNA; CDR2 reads YSLEER. Deletions cut 1 base from V and 13 bases from J, with 10 bases between. The CDR3 sequence is 12 residues long. In nucleotides, the CDR3 is TGCGCCAGCAGCCAAGGCCAGGGGAGACTGTTTTTT. Translated: CASSQGQGRLFF.

V gene TRBV15 combines with J gene TRBJ1-4; 9 bases are a match to TRBD1. The germline gives CDR1 LNHNV, CDR2 YYDKDF (reference sequence). The J segment lost 6 bases and the V segment lost 2 bases, leaving 1 base of the junction unmatched. CDR3 size: 14 residues. This CDR3 reads CATSRRQGDEKLFF. For the CDR3, the DNA is TGTGCCACCAGCAGACGACAGGGGGATGAAAAACTGTTTTTT.

This clone appeared a single time. This chain joins TRBV5-6 and TRBJ2-7; D remains unclear. The V gene lost 0 bases and the J gene lost 0 bases, with 7 bases spanning the gap. The germline gives CDR1 SGHDT, CDR2 YYEEEE. The CDR3 extends over 14 amino acids. The CDR3 here is CASSLAGYSYEQYF. Written as DNA, the CDR3 is TGTGCCAGCAGCTTGGCAGGTTACTCCTACGAGCAGTACTTC.

This chain uses TRBV5-1 with TRBJ1-1; the D gene is possibly TRBD1 (5 bases). The ends were cut back, 2 bases at V and 4 bases at J, with 18 bases in the middle. The CDR3 spans 16 residues. CDR1 is SGHRS and CDR2 is YFSETQ in the germline V gene. CDR3 DNA sequence: TGCGCCAGCAGCTTTCAGGGTTTGGGAACCAGCACTGAAGCTTTCTTT. This sequence encodes CASSFQGLGTSTEAFF.

The V call is TRBV3-1 (or the pseudogene TRBV3-2), the J call TRBJ1-1, with a weak D call TRBD1 (5 bases). This CDR3 is built from 13 residues. Germline V CDR1 and CDR2: LGHDT, YNNKEL (reference sequence). V was trimmed by 2 bases and J by 6 bases, leaving 10 bases between them. The CDR3 DNA reads TGTGCCAGCAGCCAACGGGGGTACCCTGAAGCTTTCTTT. Its protein is CASSQRGYPEAFF.

The V call is TRBV10-2, the J call TRBJ2-7, with 7 positions matching TRBD1. J was trimmed by 6 bases and V by 3 bases; bases with no gene match: 8. This CDR3 has 14 residues. The germline CDR1 and CDR2 sequences are WSHSY and SAAADI. CDR3: CASSEQGRGAEQYF. CDR3 sequence (DNA): TGCGCCAGCAGTGAACAGGGGAGAGGGGCCGAGCAGTACTTC.

The V call is TRBV3-1 (or the pseudogene TRBV3-2), the J call TRBJ1-1, with no clear D. Per germline, CDR1 LGHDT and CDR2 YNNKEL (reference sequence). Trimming stripped 2 bases from V and 8 bases from J, with 6 bases between. This CDR3 is 11 amino acids long. CDR3 in DNA: TGTGCCAGCAGCCAAAAGGGAGAAGCTTTCTTT. Protein product: CASSQKGEAFF.

The chain recombines TRBV27 with TRBJ1-1; a weak D match, TRBD1 (6 bases). Trimming stripped 5 bases from V and 0 bases from J, with 10 bases between. Germline loops: CDR1 MNHEY, CDR2 SMNVEV (reference sequence). The CDR3 has 14 amino acids. The CDR3: CASSTGSMNTEAFF. The DNA for the CDR3 is TGTGCCAGCAGTACAGGGAGCATGAACACTGAAGCTTTCTTT.

The chain couples TRBV25-1 to TRBJ1-1; D remains ambiguous. The CDR3 is made up of 12 amino acids. Germline CDR1 is MGHDK and CDR2 is SYGVNS. V lost 3 bases, J lost 8 bases, and 10 bases lay in between. The CDR3 protein is CASSDNLKEAFF. DNA for the CDR3: TGTGCCAGCAGTGATAATCTAAAGGAAGCTTTCTTT.

The chain recombines TRBV7-6 with TRBJ2-2; D is ambiguous. CDR3 length: 15 residues. V was shortened by 4 bases and J by 2 bases, with 11 bases between the two germline ends. CDR1 SGHVS and CDR2 FNYEAQ come from the germline V gene. CDR3 residues: CASSSLGSNTGELFF. The CDR3 DNA reads TGTGCCAGCAGCTCCCTTGGTTCAAACACCGGGGAGCTGTTTTTT.

This clone has more than one count but fewer than ten. This chain uses TRBV2 with TRBJ1-2; D gene unclear. V dropped 0 bases and J dropped 11 bases, with 16 bases sitting between them. The CDR3 is 14 residues long. Germline lookup yields CDR1 SNHLY and CDR2 FYNNEI. CDR3 in DNA: TGTGCCAGCAGTGAAGCTGCATTCAACCCGGGTTACACCTTC. Its translation: CASSEAAFNPGYTF. Variable domain in full (rest from reference TRBV2 and TRBJ1-2): EPEVTQTPSHQVTQMGQEVILRCVPISNHLYFYWYRQILGQKVEFLVSFYNNEISEKSEIFDDQFSVERPDGSNFTLKIRSTKLEDSAMYFCASSEAAFNPGYTFGSGTRLTVV.

The chain uses TRBV6-5 and TRBJ1-4; no clear D gene. The germline V gene has CDR1 MNHEY and CDR2 SVGAGI. The CDR3 runs to 15 residues. Trimming shortened V by 6 bases and J by 3 bases, and 14 bases separated the two germline ends. CDR3 nucleotides: TGTGCCAGCAGCCCCGGTTGGGCCTCTAATGAAAAACTGTTTTTT. Translating it yields CASSPGWASNEKLFF.

The rearrangement joins TRBV7-9 to TRBJ1-2; TRBD1 might be the D (5 bases). Trimming removed 5 bases at V and 7 bases at J, with 20 bases between. Germline V gene data show CDR1 as SEHNR and CDR2 as FQNEAQ (reference sequence). The CDR3 extends over 15 amino acids. For the CDR3, the DNA is TGTGCCAGCAGCCCCGGGGGATCAGGAGTTGGTGGCTACACCTTC. This translates into CASSPGGSGVGGYTF.

The V gene is TRBV5-5, the J gene TRBJ1-2, with D unresolved. CDR3 length: 16 amino acids. The V end was cut by 0 bases, the J end by 1 base, with 13 bases between. Germline V lookup: CDR1 SGHKS, CDR2 YYEKEE (reference sequence). CDR3 sequence: CASSLGPQFSNYGYTF. The DNA for the CDR3 is TGTGCCAGCAGCTTGGGCCCGCAATTCAGTAACTATGGCTACACCTTC.

V is TRBV4-3 and J is TRBJ2-1; maybe TRBD2 (7 bases). Trimming removed 2 bases at V and 8 bases at J, with 13 bases between. The germline V gene encodes CDR1 LGHNA and CDR2 YSLEER. This CDR3 region has 14 residues. The CDR3 coding sequence is TGCGCCAGCAGCCAAAAAGGGGGGGCACATGAGCAGTTCTTC. It specifies CASSQKGGAHEQFF.

V and J are TRBV7-9 and TRBJ1-1; D gene ambiguous. Per germline, CDR1 SEHNR and CDR2 FQNEAQ (reference sequence). This CDR3 has 12 amino acids. V was pared by 4 bases and J by 3 bases, with 6 bases between. The CDR3, as DNA: TGTGCCAGCAGCTCCCCAGACACTGAAGCTTTCTTT. The encoded protein is CASSSPDTEAFF.

This chain links TRBV7-9 with TRBJ1-4; no clear D gene. The CDR3 covers 16 residues. CDR1 is SEHNR and CDR2 is FQNEAQ in the germline V gene (reference sequence). V gave up 2 bases and J gave up 0 bases, with 10 bases separating them. The CDR3 loop reads CASSLNYPTTNEKLFF. The CDR3 nucleotides are TGTGCCAGCAGCTTAAATTACCCTACAACTAATGAAAAACTGTTTTTT.

This sequence joins TRBV29-1 and TRBJ2-3, with D perhaps TRBD2 (7 bases). The V and J ends lost 4 bases and 4 bases respectively, with 21 bases between them. Germline CDR1 reads SQVTM; CDR2 reads ANQGSEA. The CDR3 is 16 amino acids. The CDR3 spells CSVVPRGRGLSDTQYF. CDR3 DNA: TGCAGCGTTGTACCTCGAGGGCGGGGGCTATCAGATACGCAGTATTTT.

This clone was observed a handful of times. The genes are TRBV2 and TRBJ1-5; no clear D. Germline V lookup: CDR1 SNHLY, CDR2 FYNNEI. The germline V and J ends were trimmed by 4 bases and 4 bases, with 11 bases remaining between them. The CDR3 runs 14 residues. The DNA for the CDR3 is TGTGCCAGCAGTGGATTTGGAGGGAATCAGCCCCAGCATTTT. Its protein is CASSGFGGNQPQHF.

The chain carries TRBV15 and TRBJ1-1; no definite D call. Germline loops: CDR1 LNHNV, CDR2 YYDKDF (reference sequence). Trimming shortened V by 1 base and J by 4 bases, and 13 bases separated the two germline ends. The CDR3 consists of 15 residues. CDR3 sequence: CATSRGAGKGTEAFF. As DNA, the CDR3 is TGTGCCACCAGCAGAGGGGCCGGGAAGGGCACTGAAGCTTTCTTT.

The chain recombines TRBV6-5 with TRBJ1-5; a weak D match, TRBD1 (5 bases). Per the germline V gene, CDR1 is MNHEY and CDR2 is SVGAGI. Trimming shortened V by 0 bases and J by 6 bases, and 6 bases separated the two germline ends. The CDR3 is made up of 13 amino acids. The CDR3 protein is CASSYSGAQPQHF. CDR3 bases: TGTGCCAGCAGTTACTCTGGGGCTCAGCCCCAGCATTTT.

This clone appeared a single time. The chain is built from TRBV12-3 or TRBV12-4 and TRBJ1-2; D not resolved. This CDR3 contains 12 residues. V was shortened by 6 bases and J by 8 bases, with 13 bases between the two germline ends. Here the CDR3 DNA reads TGTGCCAGCAGAAGGGATGTGCAGGGCTACACCTTC. Protein sequence: CASRRDVQGYTF.

The chain links TRBV7-9 to TRBJ1-4, with D perhaps matching TRBD1 (6 bases). V was pared by 5 bases and J by 2 bases, with 15 bases between. Germline V lookup: CDR1 SEHNR, CDR2 FQNEAQ (reference sequence). The CDR3 runs to 16 residues. Here the CDR3 reads CASSPRGGTTNEKLFF. The CDR3 region has the DNA TGTGCCAGCAGCCCAAGGGGGGGTACGACTAATGAAAAACTGTTTTTT.

The chain recombines TRBV6-5 with TRBJ1-2, with D unclear. The CDR3 has 13 amino acids. Germline CDR1 is MNHEY and CDR2 is SVGAGI. The germline V and J ends were trimmed by 0 bases and 10 bases, with 12 bases remaining between them. CDR3: CASSYSWGKDYTF. DNA for the CDR3: TGTGCCAGCAGTTACTCGTGGGGAAAGGACTACACCTTC.

The chain is built from TRBV19 and TRBJ1-1; 8 positions match TRBD1. Germline V gives CDR1 LNHDA, CDR2 SQIVND (reference sequence). The CDR3 has 15 residues. V shed 5 bases and J 5 bases; nucleotides not matched to a gene: 10. The DNA of the CDR3 is TGTGCCAGTAGTGTCAAGTCGACAGGGGTTACTGAAGCTTTCTTT. Translation: CASSVKSTGVTEAFF.

This chain joins TRBV3-1 (or the pseudogene TRBV3-2) and TRBJ1-4; the D gene is possibly TRBD1 (6 bases). Trimming took off 0 bases at V and 13 bases at J, with 21 bases between the two ends. The germline CDR1 and CDR2 sequences are LGHDT and YNNKEL (reference sequence). The CDR3 length is 16 residues. CDR3: CASSQDSGVGGGGLFF. CDR3 nucleotides: TGTGCCAGCAGCCAAGATTCAGGGGTAGGAGGTGGGGGACTGTTTTTT.

The chain links TRBV6-5 to TRBJ1-2; no definite D call. The V and J ends lost 4 bases and 4 bases respectively, with 10 bases between them. The CDR3 extends over 13 amino acids. In germline, CDR1 is MNHEY, CDR2 SVGAGI. As DNA, the CDR3 is TGTGCCAGCAGTTCCACAGACCCCTATGGCTACACCTTC. Protein sequence: CASSSTDPYGYTF.

V and J are TRBV21-1 and TRBJ1-6. TRBV21-1 is shown as a pseudogene. The CDR3 is made up of 14 amino acids. In DNA form, the CDR3 reads TGTGCCAGCAGCAGAGGCTTTTCGGATTCACCCCTCCACTTT. Protein: CASSRGFSDSPLHF.

This rearrangement joins TRBV7-8 to TRBJ2-2; D ambiguous. Germline V gives CDR1 SGHVS, CDR2 FQNEAQ. The CDR3 covers 18 residues. Deletions cut 4 bases from V and 4 bases from J, with 22 bases between. CDR3: CASSSGSGANAFTGELFF. CDR3 nucleotides: TGTGCCAGCAGCTCCGGTTCTGGCGCCAATGCGTTCACCGGGGAGCTGTTTTTT. Supplemented by reference TRBV7-8 and TRBJ2-2, the full variable domain reads GAGVSQSPRYKVAKRGQDVALRCDPISGHVSLFWYQQALGQGPEFLTYFQNEAQLDKSGLPSDRFFAERPEGSVSTLKIQRTQQEDSAVYLCASSSGSGANAFTGELFFGEGSRLTVL.